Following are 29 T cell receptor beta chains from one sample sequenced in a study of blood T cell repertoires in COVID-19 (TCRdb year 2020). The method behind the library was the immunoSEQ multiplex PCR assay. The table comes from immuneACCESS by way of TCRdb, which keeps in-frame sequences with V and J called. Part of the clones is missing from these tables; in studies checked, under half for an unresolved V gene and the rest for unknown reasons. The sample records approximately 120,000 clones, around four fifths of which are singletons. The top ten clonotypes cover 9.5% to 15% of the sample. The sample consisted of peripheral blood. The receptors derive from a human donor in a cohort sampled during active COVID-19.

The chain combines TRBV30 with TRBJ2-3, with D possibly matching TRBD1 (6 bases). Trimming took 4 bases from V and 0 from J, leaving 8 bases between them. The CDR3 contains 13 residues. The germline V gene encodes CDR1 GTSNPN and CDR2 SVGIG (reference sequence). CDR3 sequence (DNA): TGTGCCTGGACGAGGGGGAGCACAGATACGCAGTATTTT. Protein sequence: CAWTRGSTDTQYF.

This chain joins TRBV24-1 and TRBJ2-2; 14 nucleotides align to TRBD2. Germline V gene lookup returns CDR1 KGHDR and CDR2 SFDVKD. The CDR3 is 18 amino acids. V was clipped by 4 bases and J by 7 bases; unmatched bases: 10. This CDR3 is CATSDSLTSGGANGELFF. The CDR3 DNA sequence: TGTGCCACCAGTGACTCCCTGACTAGCGGGGGGGCAAACGGGGAGCTGTTTTTT.

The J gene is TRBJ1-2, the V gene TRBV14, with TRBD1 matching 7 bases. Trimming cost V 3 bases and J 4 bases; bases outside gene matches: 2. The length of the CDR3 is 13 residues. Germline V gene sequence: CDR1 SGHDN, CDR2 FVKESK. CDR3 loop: CASSHDRAYGYTF. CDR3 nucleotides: TGTGCCAGCAGCCATGACAGGGCCTATGGCTACACCTTC.

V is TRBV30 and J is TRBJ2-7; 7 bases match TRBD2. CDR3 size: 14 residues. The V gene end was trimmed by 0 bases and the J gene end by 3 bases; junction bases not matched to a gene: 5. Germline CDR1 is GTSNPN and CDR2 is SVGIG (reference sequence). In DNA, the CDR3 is TGTGCCTGGAGTGTAGGCGGGGGAATCTACGAGCAGTACTTC. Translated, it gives CAWSVGGGIYEQYF.

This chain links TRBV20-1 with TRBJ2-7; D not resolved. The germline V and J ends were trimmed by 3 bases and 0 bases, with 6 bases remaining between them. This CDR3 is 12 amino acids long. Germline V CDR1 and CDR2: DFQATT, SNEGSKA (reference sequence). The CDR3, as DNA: TGCAGTGCTAGTTCTCTCTCCTACGAGCAGTACTTC. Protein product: CSASSLSYEQYF.

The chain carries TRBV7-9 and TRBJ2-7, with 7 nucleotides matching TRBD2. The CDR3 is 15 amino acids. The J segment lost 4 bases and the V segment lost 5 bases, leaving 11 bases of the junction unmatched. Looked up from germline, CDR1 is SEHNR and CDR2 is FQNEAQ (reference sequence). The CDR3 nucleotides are TGTGCCAGCAGCACCGGCAAGCGGGGCCTATACGAGCAGTACTTC. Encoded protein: CASSTGKRGLYEQYF.

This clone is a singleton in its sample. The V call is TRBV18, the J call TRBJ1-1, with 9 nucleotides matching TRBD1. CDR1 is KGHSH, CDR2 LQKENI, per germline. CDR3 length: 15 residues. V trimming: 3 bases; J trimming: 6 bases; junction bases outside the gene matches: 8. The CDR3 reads CASSPQRTGAPEAFF. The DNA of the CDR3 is TGTGCCAGCTCACCGCAAAGGACAGGGGCCCCTGAAGCTTTCTTT.

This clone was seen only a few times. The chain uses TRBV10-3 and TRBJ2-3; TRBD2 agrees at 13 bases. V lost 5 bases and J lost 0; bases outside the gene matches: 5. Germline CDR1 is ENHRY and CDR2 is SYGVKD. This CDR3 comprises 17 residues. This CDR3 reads CAISSTSGGWSTDTQYF. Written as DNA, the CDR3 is TGTGCCATCAGTTCGACTAGCGGGGGGTGGAGCACAGATACGCAGTATTTT.

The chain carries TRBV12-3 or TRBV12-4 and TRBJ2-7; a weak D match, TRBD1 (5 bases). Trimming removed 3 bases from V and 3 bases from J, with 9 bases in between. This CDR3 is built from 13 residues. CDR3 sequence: CASSFKGIYEQYF. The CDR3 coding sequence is TGTGCCAGCAGTTTCAAGGGGATCTACGAGCAGTACTTC.

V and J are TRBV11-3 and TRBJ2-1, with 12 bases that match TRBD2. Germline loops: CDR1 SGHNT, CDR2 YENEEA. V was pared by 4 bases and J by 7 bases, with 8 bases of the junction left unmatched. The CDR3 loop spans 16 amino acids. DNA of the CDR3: TGTGCCAGCAGCTCCCAGGGACTAGCGGGTAGAAATGAGCAGTTCTTC. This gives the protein CASSSQGLAGRNEQFF.

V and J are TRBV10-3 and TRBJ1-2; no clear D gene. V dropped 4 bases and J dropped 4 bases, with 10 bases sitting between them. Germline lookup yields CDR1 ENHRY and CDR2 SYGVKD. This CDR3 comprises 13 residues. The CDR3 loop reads CAISGGYGYGYTF. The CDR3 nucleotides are TGTGCCATCAGTGGAGGGTATGGCTATGGCTACACCTTC.

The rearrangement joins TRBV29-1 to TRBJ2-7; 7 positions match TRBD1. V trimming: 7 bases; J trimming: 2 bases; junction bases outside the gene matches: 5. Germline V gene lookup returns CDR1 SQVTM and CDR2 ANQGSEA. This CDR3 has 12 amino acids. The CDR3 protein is CSAQTGTYEQYF. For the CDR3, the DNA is TGCAGCGCACAGACAGGGACCTACGAGCAGTACTTC.

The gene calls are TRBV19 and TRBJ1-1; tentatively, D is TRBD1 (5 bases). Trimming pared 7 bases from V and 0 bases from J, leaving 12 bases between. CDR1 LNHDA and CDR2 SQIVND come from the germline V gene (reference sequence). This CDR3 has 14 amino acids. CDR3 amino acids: CASTHGGMNTEAFF. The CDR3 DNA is TGTGCCAGTACACACGGGGGGATGAACACTGAAGCTTTCTTT.

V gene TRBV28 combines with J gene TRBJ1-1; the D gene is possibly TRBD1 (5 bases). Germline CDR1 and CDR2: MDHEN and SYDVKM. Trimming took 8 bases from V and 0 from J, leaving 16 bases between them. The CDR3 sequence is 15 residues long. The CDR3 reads CASRAQGGMNTEAFF. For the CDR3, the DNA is TGTGCCAGCCGTGCCCAGGGAGGAATGAACACTGAAGCTTTCTTT.

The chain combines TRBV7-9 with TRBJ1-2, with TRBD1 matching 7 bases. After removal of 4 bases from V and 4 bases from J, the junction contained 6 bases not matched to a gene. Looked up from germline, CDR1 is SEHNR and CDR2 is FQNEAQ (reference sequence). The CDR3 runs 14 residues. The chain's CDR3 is CASSSRQGPYGYTF. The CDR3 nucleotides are TGTGCCAGCAGCTCCCGACAGGGTCCCTATGGCTACACCTTC.

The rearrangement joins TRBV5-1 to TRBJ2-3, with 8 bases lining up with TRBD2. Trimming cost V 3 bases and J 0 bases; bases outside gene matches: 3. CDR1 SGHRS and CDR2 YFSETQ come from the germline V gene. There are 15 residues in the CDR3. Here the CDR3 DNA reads TGCGCCAGCAGCTATAGCGGGGAGAGCACAGATACGCAGTATTTT. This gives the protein CASSYSGESTDTQYF. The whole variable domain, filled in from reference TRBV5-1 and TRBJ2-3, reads KAGVTQTPRYLIKTRGQQVTLSCSPISGHRSVSWYQQTPGQGLQFLFEYFSETQRNKGNFPGRFSGRQFSNSRSEMNVSTLELGDSALYLCASSYSGESTDTQYFGPGTRLTVL.

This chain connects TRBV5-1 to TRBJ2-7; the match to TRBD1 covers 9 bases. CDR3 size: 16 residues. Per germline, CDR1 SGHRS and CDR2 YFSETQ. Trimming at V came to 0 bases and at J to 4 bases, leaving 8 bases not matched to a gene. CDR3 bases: TGCGCCAGCAGCTTGGGACCGGGACAGGGATCATACGAGCAGTACTTC. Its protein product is CASSLGPGQGSYEQYF.

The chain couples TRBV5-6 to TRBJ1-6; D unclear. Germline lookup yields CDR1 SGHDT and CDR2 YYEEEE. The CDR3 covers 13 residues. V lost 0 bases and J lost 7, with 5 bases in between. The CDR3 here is CASSLVPNSPLHF. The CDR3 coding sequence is TGTGCCAGCAGCTTGGTTCCAAATTCACCCCTCCACTTT. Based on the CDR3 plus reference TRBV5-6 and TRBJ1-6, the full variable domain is DAGVTQSPTHLIKTRGQQVTLRCSPKSGHDTVSWYQQALGQGPQFIFQYYEEEERQRGNFPDRFSGHQFPNYSSELNVNALLLGDSALYLCASSLVPNSPLHFGNGTRLTVT.

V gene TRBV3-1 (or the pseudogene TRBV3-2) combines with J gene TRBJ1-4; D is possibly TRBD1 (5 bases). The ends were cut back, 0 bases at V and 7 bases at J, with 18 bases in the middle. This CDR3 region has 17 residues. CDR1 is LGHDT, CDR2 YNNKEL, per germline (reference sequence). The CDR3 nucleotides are TGTGCCAGCAGCCAAGAAAGGCAGGGAGGCGTCGGTGAAAAACTGTTTTTT. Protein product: CASSQERQGGVGEKLFF.

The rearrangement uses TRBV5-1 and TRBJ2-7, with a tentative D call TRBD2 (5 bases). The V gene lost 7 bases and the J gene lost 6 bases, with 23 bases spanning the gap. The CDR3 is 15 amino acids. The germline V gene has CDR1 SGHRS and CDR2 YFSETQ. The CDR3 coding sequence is TGCGCCAGCGCCTCGGAACCGGGATTAATTACCGAGCAGTACTTC. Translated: CASASEPGLITEQYF. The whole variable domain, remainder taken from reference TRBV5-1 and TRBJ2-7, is KAGVTQTPRYLIKTRGQQVTLSCSPISGHRSVSWYQQTPGQGLQFLFEYFSETQRNKGNFPGRFSGRQFSNSRSEMNVSTLELGDSALYLCASASEPGLITEQYFGPGTRLTVT.

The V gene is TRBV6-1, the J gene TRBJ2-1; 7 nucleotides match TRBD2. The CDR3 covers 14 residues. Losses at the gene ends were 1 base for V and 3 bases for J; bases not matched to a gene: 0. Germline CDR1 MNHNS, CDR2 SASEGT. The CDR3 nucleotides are TGTGCCAGCAGTGAAGGGACTAGCTACAATGAGCAGTTCTTC. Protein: CASSEGTSYNEQFF.

The CDR3 DNA is TGTGCCAGCAGCCGTCGACAGGGGGCAGGGAACACTGAAGCTTTCTTT. Translating it yields CASSRRQGAGNTEAFF. This rearrangement joins TRBV5-6 to TRBJ1-1; 10 bases align to TRBD1. This CDR3 contains 16 residues. CDR1 and CDR2 (germline): SGHDT, YYEEEE. With V trimmed by 4 bases and J by 1 base, 7 bases remained unmatched.

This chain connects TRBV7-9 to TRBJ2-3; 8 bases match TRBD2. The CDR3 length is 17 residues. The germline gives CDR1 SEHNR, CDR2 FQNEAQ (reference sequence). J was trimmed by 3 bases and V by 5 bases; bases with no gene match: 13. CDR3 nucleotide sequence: TGTGCCAGCAGCCAACTGGTCGTGCGGGGGGAAACAGATACGCAGTATTTT. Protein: CASSQLVVRGETDTQYF.

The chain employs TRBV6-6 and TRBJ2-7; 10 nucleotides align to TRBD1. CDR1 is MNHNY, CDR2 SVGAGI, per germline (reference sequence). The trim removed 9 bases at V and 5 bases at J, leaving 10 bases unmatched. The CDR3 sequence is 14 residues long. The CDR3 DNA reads TGTGCCAGTTCTACAGGACAGGGGGAACACGAGCAGTACTTC. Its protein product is CASSTGQGEHEQYF.

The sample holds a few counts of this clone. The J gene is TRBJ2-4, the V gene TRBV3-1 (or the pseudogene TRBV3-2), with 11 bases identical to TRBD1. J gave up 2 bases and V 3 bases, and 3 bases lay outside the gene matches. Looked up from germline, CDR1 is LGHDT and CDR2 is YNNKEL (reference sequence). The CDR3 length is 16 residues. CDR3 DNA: TGTGCCAGCAGCCAGGGGACAGGGGGTTCCAAAAACATTCAGTACTTC. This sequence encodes CASSQGTGGSKNIQYF.

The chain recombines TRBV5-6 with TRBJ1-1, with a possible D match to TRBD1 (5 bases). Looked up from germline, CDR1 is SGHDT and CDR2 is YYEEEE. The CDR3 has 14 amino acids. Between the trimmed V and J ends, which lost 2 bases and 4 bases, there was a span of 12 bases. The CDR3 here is CASSFFSRGTEAFF. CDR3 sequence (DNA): TGTGCCAGCAGCTTCTTTTCAAGGGGCACTGAAGCTTTCTTT.

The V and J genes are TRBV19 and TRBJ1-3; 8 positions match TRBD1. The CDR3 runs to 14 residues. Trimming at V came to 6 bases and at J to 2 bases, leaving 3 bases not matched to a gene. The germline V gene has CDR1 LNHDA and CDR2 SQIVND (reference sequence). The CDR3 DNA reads TGTGCCAGTAGACCGGGACAGGCTGGAAACACCATATATTTT. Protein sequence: CASRPGQAGNTIYF.

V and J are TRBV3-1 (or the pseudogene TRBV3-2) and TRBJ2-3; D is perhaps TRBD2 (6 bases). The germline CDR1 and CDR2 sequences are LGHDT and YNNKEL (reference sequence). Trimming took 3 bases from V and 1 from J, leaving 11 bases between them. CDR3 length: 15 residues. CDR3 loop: CASSQRGRGTDTQYF. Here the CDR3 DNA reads TGTGCCAGCAGCCAGCGGGGACGGGGCACAGATACGCAGTATTTT.

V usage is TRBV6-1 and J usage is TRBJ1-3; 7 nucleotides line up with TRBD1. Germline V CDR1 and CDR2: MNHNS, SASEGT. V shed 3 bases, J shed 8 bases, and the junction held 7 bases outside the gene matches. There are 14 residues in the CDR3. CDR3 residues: CASSEATGSYTIYF. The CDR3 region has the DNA TGTGCCAGCAGTGAGGCGACAGGGTCGTACACCATATATTTT.